These 12 T cell receptor beta chains came from one sample sequenced in a study of T cells in localized non-small cell lung cancer. Clones were read by immunoSEQ multiplex PCR, and TCRdb kept only the in-frame ones, dropping some. Of 90,000 to 95,000 clones listed, approximately 90% are singletons. The material was peripheral blood, obtained before any cancer treatment. These receptor sequences come from a man aged 40 to 69 with stage I squamous cell lung carcinoma.

The chain has TRBV6-6 and TRBJ1-4; D is ambiguous. With 6 bases removed from V and 10 bases from J, the gap between germline ends came to 12 bases. Germline V lookup: CDR1 MNHNY, CDR2 SVGAGI (reference sequence). CDR3 length: 12 amino acids. Written as DNA, the CDR3 is TGTGCCAGCAGAAACCCCCTCGGAAAACTGTTTTTT. It is translated as CASRNPLGKLFF.

The chain uses TRBV2 and TRBJ1-5, with 10 bases fitting TRBD1. J was trimmed by 6 bases and V by 1 base; bases with no gene match: 12. Germline assignment: CDR1 SNHLY and CDR2 FYNNEI. The CDR3 consists of 18 residues. DNA for the CDR3: TGTGCCAGCAGTGAAGGTGTTTCCCCCGGGACAGGGGTTCAGCCCCAGCATTTT. It codes for CASSEGVSPGTGVQPQHF.

This clone was observed once. This chain joins TRBV6-1 and TRBJ2-7, with D possibly matching TRBD2 (5 bases). V was pared by 4 bases and J by 4 bases, with 11 bases between. The CDR3 length is 13 residues. Germline values: CDR1 MNHNS, CDR2 SASEGT. The CDR3 loop is CASSGAGFYEQYF. As DNA, the CDR3 is TGTGCCAGCAGTGGGGCGGGTTTTTACGAGCAGTACTTC.

The chain uses TRBV7-9 and TRBJ1-1; D call uncertain. V gave up 4 bases and J gave up 0 bases, with 6 bases separating them. Germline CDR1 SEHNR, CDR2 FQNEAQ (reference sequence). The CDR3 runs 13 residues. CDR3 sequence (DNA): TGTGCCAGCAGCTCTAACATGAACACTGAAGCTTTCTTT. Translating gives CASSSNMNTEAFF. Using reference TRBV7-9 and TRBJ1-1 for the parts outside the CDR3, the full variable domain is DTGVSQNPRHKITKRGQNVTFRCDPISEHNRLYWYRQTLGQGPEFLTYFQNEAQLEKSRLLSDRFSAERPKGSFSTLEIQRTEQGDSAMYLCASSSNMNTEAFFGQGTRLTVV.

The chain has TRBV18 and TRBJ1-5; D is unclear. The V end was cut by 8 bases, the J end by 0 bases, with 8 bases between. The CDR3 is 13 amino acids. Germline CDR1 reads KGHSH; CDR2 reads LQKENI. DNA of the CDR3: TGTGCCAGCCGGGAAGATAGCAATCAGCCCCAGCATTTT. Translated, it gives CASREDSNQPQHF.

The V and J genes are TRBV7-6 and TRBJ2-1; 10 bases fit TRBD1. The CDR3 has 15 residues. V was pared by 4 bases and J by 9 bases, with 9 bases of the junction left unmatched. Germline V gives CDR1 SGHVS, CDR2 FNYEAQ. DNA for the CDR3: TGTGCCAGCAGCTCCCGAAGGACAGGGGGGTTTGAGCAGTTCTTC. Amino acid sequence: CASSSRRTGGFEQFF.

This clone was seen a handful of times. The V gene is TRBV18, the J gene TRBJ1-3; D not resolved. Germline V lookup: CDR1 KGHSH, CDR2 LQKENI. The ends were cut back, 3 bases at V and 1 base at J, with 10 bases in the middle. This CDR3 has 15 amino acids. CDR3 DNA: TGTGCCAGCTCACCGGGCTTTGGATCTGGAAACACCATATATTTT. It codes for CASSPGFGSGNTIYF.

About this clone itself: The CDR3 carries no conserved terminal phenylalanine or tryptophan, so it likely arises from a read error. V and J are TRBV7-3 and TRBJ2-7; TRBD1 aligns across 9 bases. The CDR3 loop spans 14 amino acids. The junction had 11 bases not matched to a gene; V was cut back by 5 bases and J by 9 bases. From germline, CDR1 is SGHTA and CDR2 FQGTGA. The CDR3 region has the DNA TGTGCCAGCAGCCTGTGGGACAGGGTTACGGTGCAGTACTCC. It translates to CASSLWDRVTVQYS.

The rearrangement joins TRBV5-6 to TRBJ2-5; a possible D gene is TRBD1 (6 bases). Per germline, CDR1 SGHDT and CDR2 YYEEEE. The length of the CDR3 is 15 residues. The V gene lost 1 base and the J gene lost 1 base, with 11 bases spanning the gap. CDR3 bases: TGTGCCAGCAGCTTGAGATCGACAGGCCAAGAGACCCAGTACTTC. Encoded protein: CASSLRSTGQETQYF.

The chain couples TRBV9 to TRBJ2-1, with 7 nucleotides matching TRBD2. The CDR3 contains 15 residues. CDR1 SGDLS and CDR2 YYNGEE come from the germline V gene. The V and J ends lost 0 bases and 4 bases, in that order; junction bases with no gene match: 4. This CDR3 reads CASSVEAGAYNEQFF. The CDR3 nucleotides are TGTGCCAGCAGCGTAGAGGCGGGAGCTTACAATGAGCAGTTCTTC.

V gene TRBV7-8 combines with J gene TRBJ2-5; no firm D call. The CDR3 runs to 11 residues. Trimming shortened V by 1 base and J by 6 bases, and 3 bases separated the two germline ends. Germline V gives CDR1 SGHVS, CDR2 FQNEAQ. CDR3 DNA: TGTGCCAGCAGCTTAGTGCAGACCCAGTACTTC. Encoded protein: CASSLVQTQYF.

This sequence joins TRBV7-3 and TRBJ2-1; unclear D gene. Deletions cut 4 bases from V and 8 bases from J, with 15 bases between. Per the germline V gene, CDR1 is SGHTA and CDR2 is FQGTGA. The CDR3 runs 14 residues. The CDR3 region has the DNA TGTGCCAGCAGCTCTTCCGGGCTAAACTATGAGCAGTTCTTC. Protein: CASSSSGLNYEQFF.